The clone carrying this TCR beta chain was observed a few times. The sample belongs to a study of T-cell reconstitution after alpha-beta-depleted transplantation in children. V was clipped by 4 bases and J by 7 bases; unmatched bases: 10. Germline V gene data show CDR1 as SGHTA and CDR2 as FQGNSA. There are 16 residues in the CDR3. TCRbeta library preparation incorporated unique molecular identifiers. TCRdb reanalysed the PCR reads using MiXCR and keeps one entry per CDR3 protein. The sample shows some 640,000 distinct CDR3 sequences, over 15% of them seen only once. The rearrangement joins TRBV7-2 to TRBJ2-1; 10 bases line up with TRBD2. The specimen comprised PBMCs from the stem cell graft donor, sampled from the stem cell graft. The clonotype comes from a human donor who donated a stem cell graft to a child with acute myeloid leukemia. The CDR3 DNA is TGTGCCAGCAGCTCGCCGGGACTAGCGATTGGTAATGAGCAGTTCTTC. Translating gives CASSSPGLAIGNEQFF.